The 11 T cell receptor beta chains below come from one sample, sequenced in a study of metastatic and nonmetastatic thyroid tumors. Not a single patient had been given any form of treatment at any point before undergoing thyroid surgery. TCRdb ran MiXCR on the PCR reads. The sample records some 36,000 clones, 15% to 20% being singletons. Sequenced material: blood. These receptors came from a male donor with papillary thyroid cancer or a benign thyroid nodule (not recorded which). Some clones in this sample may be carry-over from other donors' samples.

Ten or more counts support this clone. The chain's CDR3 is CASSVAGVATDTQYF. CDR3 DNA: TGTGCCAGCAGCGTAGCTGGAGTAGCCACAGATACGCAGTATTTT. The chain uses TRBV9 and TRBJ2-3, with no clear D. Trimming shortened V by 0 bases and J by 2 bases, and 10 bases separated the two germline ends. Germline values: CDR1 SGDLS, CDR2 YYNGEE. This CDR3 comprises 15 residues.

This clone has a count of ten or more. The chain couples TRBV14 to TRBJ2-3, with TRBD1 matching 7 bases. The germline gives CDR1 SGHDN, CDR2 FVKESK. The CDR3 runs to 18 residues. Trimming cost V 1 base and J 2 bases; bases outside gene matches: 12. CDR3 sequence (DNA): TGTGCCAGCAGCCAAGTCGGTGGGGACAGTTGGATCACAGATACGCAGTATTTT. It translates to CASSQVGGDSWITDTQYF.

This clone has only a few counts. This chain uses TRBV28 with TRBJ2-7; 10 bases line up with TRBD2. In germline, CDR1 is MDHEN, CDR2 SYDVKM. Unmatched junction bases numbered 14, after V lost 8 bases and J lost 4 bases. This CDR3 region has 16 residues. DNA of the CDR3: TGTGCCAGCTTAGGCCTAGCGGGAGAGGTCGGTTACGAGCAGTACTTC. Translation gives CASLGLAGEVGYEQYF.

This chain connects TRBV19 to TRBJ1-5; D ambiguous. The germline CDR1 and CDR2 sequences are LNHDA and SQIVND (reference sequence). Trimming stripped 3 bases from V and 9 bases from J, with 9 bases between. The CDR3 contains 12 residues. The CDR3 spells CASSIQTGPQHF. DNA for the CDR3: TGTGCCAGTAGTATCCAAACGGGGCCCCAGCATTTT.

The chain recombines TRBV30 with TRBJ2-7; 11 nucleotides line up with TRBD1. CDR1 is GTSNPN, CDR2 SVGIG, per germline (reference sequence). V lost 2 bases and J lost 3; bases outside the gene matches: 3. The CDR3 has 14 amino acids. Here the CDR3 reads CAWSPGTGGYEQYF. The CDR3 DNA follows: TGTGCCTGGAGTCCTGGGACAGGGGGCTACGAGCAGTACTTC.

There are many counts of this clone. Here the CDR3 reads CASRGGTGIRSLPQHF. The CDR3 region has the DNA TGTGCCAGCAGAGGGGGGACAGGGATCCGCTCCTTGCCCCAGCATTTT. The chain combines TRBV2 with TRBJ1-5; 9 nucleotides line up with TRBD1. Germline lookup yields CDR1 SNHLY and CDR2 FYNNEI. The CDR3 consists of 16 residues. J was trimmed by 9 bases and V by 6 bases; bases with no gene match: 15.

This clone has ten or more counts. This chain joins TRBV19 and TRBJ1-3, with D perhaps TRBD1 (5 bases). The ends were cut back, 7 bases at V and 0 bases at J, with 10 bases in the middle. CDR3 length equals 14 residues. The germline V gene encodes CDR1 LNHDA and CDR2 SQIVND (reference sequence). In DNA, the CDR3 is TGTGCCAGTAAGGGGACCCACTCTGGAAACACCATATATTTT. This encodes CASKGTHSGNTIYF.

The chain carries TRBV7-3 and TRBJ1-2; 7 nucleotides match TRBD1. Germline V CDR1 and CDR2: SGHTA, FQGTGA. The CDR3 has 15 amino acids. The trim removed 2 bases at V and 4 bases at J, leaving 7 bases unmatched. The chain's CDR3 is CASSLDRGQSYGYTF. The CDR3 nucleotides are TGTGCCAGCAGCTTAGATCGGGGACAGTCCTATGGCTACACCTTC.

This clone was recorded at least ten times. The chain joins TRBV7-2 to TRBJ1-2, with D possibly TRBD1 on 5 matching bases. CDR3 size: 14 residues. With 3 bases removed from V and 2 bases from J, the gap between germline ends came to 10 bases. CDR1 is SGHTA and CDR2 is FQGNSA in the germline V gene. The CDR3 nucleotides are TGTGCCAGCAGCTTTGTCGGGGGGAACTATGGCTACACCTTC. Amino acids: CASSFVGGNYGYTF.

This clone was found many times. The genes are TRBV6-7 and TRBJ1-5, with a tentative D call TRBD1 (5 bases). TRBV6-7 is noted as an ORF with a role that remains uncertain. The CDR3 has 14 amino acids. Trimming shortened V by 1 base and J by 9 bases, and 13 bases separated the two germline ends. This chain's CDR3 is CASSYCAGPSPQHF. Here the CDR3 DNA reads TGTGCCAGCAGTTACTGTGCGGGGCCATCGCCCCAGCATTTT.

By share, this clone counts as medium-sized. CDR3 sequence: CASSDGDVNSPLHF. CDR3 bases: TGTGCCAGCAGTGACGGGGATGTCAATTCACCCCTCCACTTT. V and J are TRBV6-4 and TRBJ1-6; D is unclear. The CDR3 sequence is 14 residues long. Germline loops: CDR1 MRHNA, CDR2 SNTAGT. V was shortened by 2 bases and J by 7 bases, with 9 bases between the two germline ends.